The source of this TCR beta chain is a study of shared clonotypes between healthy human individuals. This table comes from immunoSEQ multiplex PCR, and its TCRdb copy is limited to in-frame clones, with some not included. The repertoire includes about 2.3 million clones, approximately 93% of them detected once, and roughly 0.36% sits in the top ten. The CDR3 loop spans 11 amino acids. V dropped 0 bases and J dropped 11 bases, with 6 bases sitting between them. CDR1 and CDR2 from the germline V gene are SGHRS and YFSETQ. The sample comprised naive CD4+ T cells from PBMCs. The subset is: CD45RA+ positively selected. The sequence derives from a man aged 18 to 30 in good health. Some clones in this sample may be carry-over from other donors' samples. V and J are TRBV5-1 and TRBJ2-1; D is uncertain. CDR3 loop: CASSLGSQQFF. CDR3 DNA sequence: TGCGCCAGCAGCTTGGGCTCGCAGCAGTTCTTC.